The clone carrying this TCR beta chain came up many times. Its antigen remains unidentified. The sample comes from a study of early T cells in non-severe SARS-CoV-2 infection. Study-level background: Sequencing used unsorted whole-blood bulk RNA, so chains lack pairing. Study observations and caveats: VDJdb matches were skewed toward anti-spike CD8 T cell responses.

The TCR library protocol attached unique molecular identifiers to the individual cDNA molecules. TCRdb called the 5' RACE reads again in MiXCR, with one record for every CDR3 protein. This table holds around 19,000 distinct CDR3 sequences, less than 5% found once. J gave up 4 bases and V 2 bases, and 4 bases lay outside the gene matches. The V gene's germline CDR1 is SGHAT and CDR2 FQNNGV. The CDR3 loop spans 15 amino acids. V usage is TRBV11-2 and J usage is TRBJ2-5; the match to TRBD2 covers 10 bases. The sequenced sample was whole blood. This receptor was taken from an adult who was a healthcare worker with PCR-confirmed SARS-CoV-2 infection or an uninfected control (not recorded which). The CDR3 loop reads CASSLSGGARETQYF. In DNA form, the CDR3 reads TGTGCCAGCAGCTTAAGCGGGGGGGCCAGAGAGACCCAGTACTTC.